Each of the 21 T cell receptor beta chains below was sequenced from the same sample in a study of shared clonotypes between healthy human individuals (dated by TCRdb to the early 2020s). Library preparation was by the immunoSEQ multiplex PCR assay. In its TCRdb copy, this immuneACCESS table keeps in-frame sequences only and misses some clones. Where compared with another copy, unresolved V genes explain less than half of these, and the others have no known cause. Counted in this sample were 950,000 to 1,300,000 clones; approximately 76% of them appeared once. In total, the top ten clones hold 1.4% to 1.5% of the sample. Sample: memory CD4+ T cells sorted from blood. In the paper's terms, the cell subset or site label means: CD45RA-negative fraction. The receptors were gathered from a man between 18 and 35 years old in good health.

The chain employs TRBV18 and TRBJ2-2; the D gene could be TRBD1 or TRBD2 (5 bases each). Germline loops: CDR1 KGHSH, CDR2 LQKENI. CDR3 length: 15 residues. V lost 4 bases to trimming and J lost 1 base, with 10 bases between them. CDR3 sequence reads: CASSLPGRNTGELFF. CDR3 bases: TGTGCCAGCTCACTACCGGGACGGAACACCGGGGAGCTGTTTTTT.

The V gene is TRBV7-8, the J gene TRBJ2-7; 7 bases align to TRBD2. CDR1 and CDR2 (germline): SGHVS, FQNEAQ. This CDR3 comprises 17 residues. Trimming removed 4 bases from V and 5 bases from J; junction bases left unmatched: 17. The CDR3 coding sequence is TGTGCCAGCAGCTCCCCCCACACCCGGGACTATGTGGACGAGCAGTACTTC. Encoded protein: CASSSPHTRDYVDEQYF.

The chain recombines TRBV11-2 with TRBJ2-7; a possible D gene is TRBD1 (7 bases). CDR3 length equals 16 residues. The V and J ends lost 2 bases and 1 base respectively, with 15 bases between them. Per germline, CDR1 SGHAT and CDR2 FQNNGV. CDR3 sequence: CASSLRQGAGSYEQYF. The CDR3 DNA reads TGTGCCAGCAGCTTAAGACAGGGTGCGGGATCCTACGAGCAGTACTTC.

The V gene is TRBV7-6, the J gene TRBJ2-2, with 8 bases identical to TRBD2. Germline CDR1 SGHVS, CDR2 FNYEAQ. J was trimmed by 3 bases and V by 5 bases; bases with no gene match: 11. CDR3 length: 17 amino acids. In nucleotides, the CDR3 is TGTGCCAGCAGCCCCCGCCCCGGGGGGGTGGACACCGGGGAGCTGTTTTTT. The encoded protein is CASSPRPGGVDTGELFF.

The chain combines TRBV27 with TRBJ1-6; 9 bases fit TRBD1. The CDR3 is 15 residues long. V shed 6 bases, J shed 7 bases, and the junction held 7 bases outside the gene matches. Germline assignment: CDR1 MNHEY and CDR2 SMNVEV (reference sequence). Written as DNA, the CDR3 is TGTGCCAGCAGCCCCGGGACAGGGATAAATTCACCCCTCCACTTT. Translated: CASSPGTGINSPLHF.

The chain combines TRBV6-1 with TRBJ2-1; 10 bases match TRBD1. V trimming: 3 bases; J trimming: 7 bases; junction bases outside the gene matches: 9. Germline V gives CDR1 MNHNS, CDR2 SASEGT. The CDR3 runs to 16 residues. The CDR3 here is CASSDLGTGAGNEQFF. The CDR3 bases are TGTGCCAGCAGTGACCTGGGGACAGGGGCTGGGAATGAGCAGTTCTTC.

This chain connects TRBV9 to TRBJ1-2, with D maybe TRBD1 (6 bases). Germline V gene sequence: CDR1 SGDLS, CDR2 YYNGEE. This CDR3 spans 15 amino acids. With 3 bases removed from V and 8 bases from J, the gap between germline ends came to 20 bases. The CDR3 sequence is CASSAGEKAGEGYTF. CDR3 bases: TGTGCCAGCAGCGCAGGGGAGAAGGCAGGGGAAGGCTACACCTTC.

The chain is built from TRBV2 and TRBJ2-5, with D possibly being TRBD2 (6 bases). Looked up from germline, CDR1 is SNHLY and CDR2 is FYNNEI. The V end lost 6 bases, the J end lost 5 bases, and 16 bases lay between the germline ends. This CDR3 spans 14 amino acids. CDR3 protein: CASRGLLGTETQYF. In DNA form, the CDR3 reads TGTGCCAGCAGAGGACTACTGGGGACGGAGACCCAGTACTTC.

A note on this clone: The same CDR3 can be traced to other DNA sequences in this sample. The chain carries TRBV5-6 and TRBJ2-5; 7 nucleotides align to TRBD1. Unmatched junction bases numbered 1, after V lost 2 bases and J lost 3 bases. There are 13 residues in the CDR3. Germline V gene sequence: CDR1 SGHDT, CDR2 YYEEEE. DNA for the CDR3: TGTGCCAGCAGCTTAACAGGGGAAGAGACCCAGTACTTC. Translation: CASSLTGEETQYF.

The chain joins TRBV6-1 to TRBJ1-1; D not resolved. The CDR3 consists of 14 residues. Trimming took off 2 bases at V and 0 bases at J, with 7 bases between the two ends. CDR1 and CDR2 from the germline V gene are MNHNS and SASEGT. In DNA form, the CDR3 reads TGTGCCAGCAGTGAAAGTCCCTTGAACACTGAAGCTTTCTTT. Translated, it gives CASSESPLNTEAFF.

The chain couples TRBV5-1 to TRBJ1-6; D not resolved. The V end was cut by 0 bases, the J end by 10 bases, with 14 bases between. This CDR3 is 15 amino acids long. Germline V CDR1 and CDR2: SGHRS, YFSETQ. CDR3 protein: CASSLAAEGGSPLHF. In nucleotides, the CDR3 is TGCGCCAGCAGCTTGGCCGCGGAGGGAGGCTCACCCCTCCACTTT.

V is TRBV28 and J is TRBJ1-2, with D unresolved. This CDR3 is 13 amino acids long. Germline V gives CDR1 MDHEN, CDR2 SYDVKM. Trimming stripped 4 bases from V and 7 bases from J, with 13 bases between. The CDR3 region has the DNA TGTGCCAGCAGTTCGGACCCGACTAGTGGCTACACCTTC. Protein product: CASSSDPTSGYTF.

The chain carries TRBV18 and TRBJ1-1; no clear D gene. Germline CDR1 KGHSH, CDR2 LQKENI. V lost 6 bases and J 5 bases, leaving 13 bases between the germline ends. CDR3 size: 13 residues. CDR3 DNA sequence: TGTGCCAGCTCGCCTACCACGGAGACTGAAGCTTTCTTT. Translation gives CASSPTTETEAFF.

This chain links TRBV11-2 with TRBJ2-3, with unresolved D. This CDR3 has 12 residues. CDR1 and CDR2 (germline): SGHAT, FQNNGV. The V end was cut by 2 bases, the J end by 6 bases, with 6 bases between. The CDR3 DNA follows: TGTGCCAGCAGCTTAAGGTCCGATACGCAGTATTTT. Amino acid sequence: CASSLRSDTQYF.

This clone was seen only a few times. The chain combines TRBV9 with TRBJ2-2; no firm D call. In germline, CDR1 is SGDLS, CDR2 YYNGEE. This CDR3 is 16 amino acids long. The V and J ends lost 3 bases and 4 bases respectively, with 16 bases between them. CDR3 coding DNA: TGTGCCAGCAGCGAGGAGCCGTCATCTACCACCGGGGAGCTGTTTTTT. Its protein is CASSEEPSSTTGELFF.

V usage is TRBV7-9 and J usage is TRBJ2-2; D remains ambiguous. The length of the CDR3 is 18 residues. The germline V and J ends were trimmed by 3 bases and 6 bases, with 23 bases remaining between them. Germline CDR1 SEHNR, CDR2 FQNEAQ (reference sequence). For the CDR3, the DNA is TGTGCCAGCAGCTTTAGGCCCAGATTTACATCGAGTTCCGGGGAGCTGTTTTTT. Translated: CASSFRPRFTSSSGELFF.

This clone was observed a few times. Other DNA sequences of this sample code for an identical CDR3. The chain links TRBV7-9 to TRBJ1-6; possibly TRBD1 for D (5 bases). Trimming took off 0 bases at V and 6 bases at J, with 9 bases between the two ends. The CDR3 extends over 15 amino acids. Germline V gene lookup returns CDR1 SEHNR and CDR2 FQNEAQ (reference sequence). The CDR3, as DNA: TGTGCCAGCAGCTTAGCGGCCGGGGGTAATTCACCCCTCCACTTT. Amino acid sequence: CASSLAAGGNSPLHF.

V and J are TRBV6-1 and TRBJ1-5; D gene unclear. Trimming shortened V by 3 bases and J by 0 bases, and 9 bases separated the two germline ends. Germline values: CDR1 MNHNS, CDR2 SASEGT. The CDR3 has 15 residues. The CDR3 loop is CASSDRILSNQPQHF. CDR3 nucleotides: TGTGCCAGCAGTGATCGAATACTTAGCAATCAGCCCCAGCATTTT.

This chain uses TRBV19 with TRBJ1-2; 9 bases map to TRBD1. Germline CDR1 and CDR2: LNHDA and SQIVND (reference sequence). CDR3 length: 14 amino acids. Germline trimming cut 11 bases from V and 4 bases from J; bases unmatched to any gene: 11. CDR3 nucleotide sequence: TGTGCCTCGCAACAAGGACAGGGGTCCTATGGCTACACCTTC. Amino acids: CASQQGQGSYGYTF.

This clone has more than one count but fewer than ten. The rearrangement links TRBV5-1 to TRBJ2-2, with 9 bases identical to TRBD2. CDR1 is SGHRS, CDR2 YFSETQ, per germline. The junction had 7 bases not matched to a gene; V was cut back by 1 base and J by 6 bases. The CDR3 covers 16 residues. The CDR3 coding sequence is TGCGCCAGCAGCTTGACGAATAGCGGGAGTCCCGGGGAGCTGTTTTTT. This encodes CASSLTNSGSPGELFF.

The CDR3 region has the DNA TGTGCCAGCAGCTTAGCCGGGACAGCAATAAACTACGAGCAGTACTTC. It specifies CASSLAGTAINYEQYF. This chain uses TRBV7-8 with TRBJ2-7; 7 bases line up with TRBD1. Unmatched junction bases numbered 8, after V lost 0 bases and J lost 3 bases. Germline CDR1 reads SGHVS; CDR2 reads FQNEAQ. The CDR3 totals 16 residues.